The 10 T cell receptor beta chains below all came from one sample that was sequenced in a study of OX40 agonist ivuxolimab in advanced cancers. Sequencing used immunoSEQ multiplex PCR; TCRdb keeps in-frame clones, though not all of them. The table shows around 59,000 clones, with around 89% occurring only once. The sample consisted of CD4+ or CD8+ T cells sorted from blood, taken in a trial of the OX40 agonist ivuxolimab. The receptors stem from an adult with an advanced solid tumor such as melanoma, head and neck, liver or kidney cancer.

This chain joins TRBV6-1 and TRBJ2-7, with TRBD2 identical over 11 bases. The CDR3 contains 15 residues. Germline V gives CDR1 MNHNS, CDR2 SASEGT. J lost 3 bases, V lost 4 bases, and 5 bases had no gene match. The CDR3 coding sequence is TGTGCCAGCAGTGTGGGACTAGCGGCAATCTACGAGCAGTACGTC. Encoded protein: CASSVGLAAIYEQYV.

V usage is TRBV28 and J usage is TRBJ2-3, with D perhaps matching TRBD2 (6 bases). The germline V gene has CDR1 MDHEN and CDR2 SYDVKM. V dropped 6 bases and J dropped 2 bases, with 15 bases sitting between them. The CDR3 spans 15 residues. The CDR3 nucleotides read TGTGCCAGCAGCATTAGCGGAAGCCTCACAGATACGCAGTATTTT. It translates to CASSISGSLTDTQYF.

This clone was seen just once. This rearrangement joins TRBV14 to TRBJ2-7; the match to TRBD2 covers 7 bases. This CDR3 contains 15 residues. Germline V CDR1 and CDR2: SGHDN, FVKESK. Trimming removed 3 bases from V and 2 bases from J; junction bases left unmatched: 7. The CDR3 DNA follows: TGTGCCAGCAGCCAGGGGAGGGGTAGGGCCTACGAGCAGTACTTC. It codes for CASSQGRGRAYEQYF. Full variable domain (rest looked up from reference TRBV14 and TRBJ2-7): EAGVTQFPSHSVIEKGQTVTLRCDPISGHDNLYWYRRVMGKEIKFLLHFVKESKQDESGMPNNRFLAERTGGTYSTLKVQPAELEDSGVYFCASSQGRGRAYEQYFGPGTRLTVT.

V and J are TRBV5-1 and TRBJ1-1; possible D gene TRBD1, 6 bases. Germline V gene sequence: CDR1 SGHRS, CDR2 YFSETQ. Between the trimmed V and J ends, which lost 3 bases and 3 bases, there was a span of 15 bases. This CDR3 region has 15 residues. CDR3 sequence reads: CASSSGGGPDTEAFF. The CDR3 DNA reads as TGCGCCAGCAGCTCGGGAGGGGGGCCGGACACTGAAGCTTTCTTT.

Written as DNA, the CDR3 is TGTGCCAGCAGTCTGGGACTAGCGGGATTCTACGAGCAGTACTTC. Protein product: CASSLGLAGFYEQYF. The rearrangement links TRBV27 to TRBJ2-7, with TRBD2 identical over 13 bases. The CDR3 has 15 amino acids. The V and J ends lost 5 bases and 3 bases, in that order; junction bases with no gene match: 4. Germline assignment: CDR1 MNHEY and CDR2 SMNVEV (reference sequence).

The V call is TRBV29-1, the J call TRBJ2-1; maybe TRBD2 (6 bases). CDR3 size: 15 residues. V was pared by 4 bases and J by 4 bases, with 17 bases between. Germline V gene sequence: CDR1 SQVTM, CDR2 ANQGSEA. The CDR3 nucleotides are TGCAGCGTTGTGGGCCTAGCGCCGAGGTACAATGAGCAGTTCTTC. Encoded protein: CSVVGLAPRYNEQFF.

This chain uses TRBV4-2 with TRBJ2-1; D ambiguous. The CDR3 is 14 amino acids. Germline V lookup: CDR1 LGHNA, CDR2 YNFKEQ. Between the trimmed V and J ends, which lost 2 bases and 6 bases, there was a span of 11 bases. The chain's CDR3 is CASSQRSESNEQFF. CDR3 in DNA: TGTGCCAGCAGCCAAAGATCAGAGTCCAATGAGCAGTTCTTC.

This chain links TRBV9 with TRBJ2-6; no reliable D call. There are 14 residues in the CDR3. Trimming took off 0 bases at V and 4 bases at J, with 5 bases between the two ends. Germline V gene lookup returns CDR1 SGDLS and CDR2 YYNGEE. DNA for the CDR3: TGTGCCAGCAGCGTAGCGGTCGGGGCCAACGTCCTGACTTTC. This translates into CASSVAVGANVLTF.

V and J are TRBV7-2 and TRBJ1-5; D is ambiguous. The CDR3 consists of 13 residues. With 2 bases removed from V and 6 bases from J, the gap between germline ends came to 8 bases. The germline gives CDR1 SGHTA, CDR2 FQGNSA. CDR3 amino acids: CASSLKLSQPQHF. The CDR3 DNA reads as TGTGCCAGCAGCTTAAAGTTGTCTCAGCCCCAGCATTTT.

The genes are TRBV13 and TRBJ1-2; 8 bases align to TRBD1. CDR1 is PRHDT, CDR2 FYEKMQ, per germline (reference sequence). The CDR3 has 21 residues. The V and J ends lost 5 bases and 5 bases, in that order; junction bases with no gene match: 28. CDR3 protein: CASSPRLPPLDRVVSSYGYTF. The CDR3 nucleotides are TGTGCCAGCAGCCCCCGACTTCCTCCTTTGGACAGGGTTGTTAGTTCGTATGGCTACACCTTC.